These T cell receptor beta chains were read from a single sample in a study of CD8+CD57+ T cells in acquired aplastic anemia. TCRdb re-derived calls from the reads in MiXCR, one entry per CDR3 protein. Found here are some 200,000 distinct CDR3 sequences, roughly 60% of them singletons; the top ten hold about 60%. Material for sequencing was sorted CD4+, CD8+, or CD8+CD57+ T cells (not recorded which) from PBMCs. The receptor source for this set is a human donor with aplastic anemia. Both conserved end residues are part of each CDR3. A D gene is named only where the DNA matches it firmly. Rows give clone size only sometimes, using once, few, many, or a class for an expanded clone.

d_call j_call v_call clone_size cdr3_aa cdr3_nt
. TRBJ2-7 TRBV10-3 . CATKPGGQAYEQYF TGTGCCACTAAGCCCGGGGGGCAGGCCTACGAGCAGTACTTC
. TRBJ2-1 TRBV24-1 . CATSDPTGGGQDEQFF TGTGCCACCAGTGATCCCACGGGCGGGGGACAGGATGAGCAGTTCTTC
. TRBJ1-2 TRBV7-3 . CASTRDPNGYTF TGTGCCAGCACAAGGGATCCCAATGGCTACACCTTC
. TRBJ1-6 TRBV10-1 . CASKGQGMNSPLHF TGCGCCAGCAAGGGACAAGGGATGAATTCACCCCTCCACTTT
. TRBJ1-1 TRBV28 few CASSPLAGVDTEAFF TGTGCCAGCAGTCCCCTGGCAGGGGTAGACACTGAAGCTTTCTTT
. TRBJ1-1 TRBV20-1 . CSARDRRVETEAFF TGCAGTGCTAGAGACAGGAGGGTAGAGACTGAAGCTTTCTTT
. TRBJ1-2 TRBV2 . CANSLAGGARYGYTF TGTGCCAACAGTCTTGCCGGGGGCGCGAGGTATGGCTACACCTTC
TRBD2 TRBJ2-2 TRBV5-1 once CASSFLAGGPGWELFF TGCGCCAGCAGCTTTTTAGCGGGAGGGCCCGGCTGGGAGCTGTTTTTT
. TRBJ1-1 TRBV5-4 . CASSLSGREVRAFF TGTGCCAGCAGCTTGTCGGGCAGGGAGGTGCGGGCTTTCTTT
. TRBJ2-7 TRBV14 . CASSQVRQGGRFYEQYF TGTGCCAGCAGCCAAGTTCGACAGGGAGGCAGATTCTACGAGCAGTACTTC
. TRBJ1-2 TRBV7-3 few CASSLDVGDGYTF TGTGCCAGCAGCTTAGACGTCGGTGATGGCTACACCTTC
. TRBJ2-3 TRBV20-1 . CSARWRRTSTDTQYF TGCAGTGCTAGATGGCGCAGGACTAGCACAGATACGCAGTATTTT
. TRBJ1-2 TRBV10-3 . CAISESVLTNYGYTF TGTGCCATCAGTGAGTCTGTACTAACTAACTATGGCTACACCTTC
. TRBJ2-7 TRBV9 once CASATSMLGGTYEQYF TGTGCCAGCGCAACTTCGATGCTAGGCGGAACCTACGAGCAGTACTTC
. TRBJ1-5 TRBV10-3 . CAISESRGFRPQHF TGTGCCATCAGTGAGTCACGGGGGTTTCGGCCCCAGCATTTT
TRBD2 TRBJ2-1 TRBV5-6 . CASSPHPLAGGDYNEQFF TGTGCCAGCAGCCCCCACCCTCTAGCGGGGGGGGACTACAATGAGCAGTTCTTC